This TCR beta chain was captured by sequencing in a study of brain metastases from non-small cell lung cancer. The CDR3 totals 15 residues. Generated by immunoSEQ multiplex PCR, the TCRdb table keeps only in-frame clones and is missing some. The sample carries 1,600 or so clones, 90% to 95% recorded once. Sequenced material: tissue from a brain metastasis. This chain joins TRBV7-5 and TRBJ1-2. TRBV7-5 represents a pseudogene. This receptor was obtained from a donor aged 40 or over with non-small cell lung cancer. CDR3 in DNA: TGTGCCAGAAGCTCGACTACCCTAAACTCCGGCGGCTACACCTTC. Translation: CARSSTTLNSGGYTF.